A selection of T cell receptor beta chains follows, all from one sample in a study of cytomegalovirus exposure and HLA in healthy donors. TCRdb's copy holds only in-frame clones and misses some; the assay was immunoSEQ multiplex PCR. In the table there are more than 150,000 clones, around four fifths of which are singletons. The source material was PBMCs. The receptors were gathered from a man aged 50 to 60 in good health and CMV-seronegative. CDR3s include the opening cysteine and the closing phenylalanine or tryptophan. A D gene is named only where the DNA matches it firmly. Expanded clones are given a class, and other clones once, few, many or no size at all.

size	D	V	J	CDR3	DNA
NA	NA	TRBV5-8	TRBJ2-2	CASSVNTGIVGELFF	TGTGCCAGCAGCGTAAACACAGGGATCGTCGGGGAGCTGTTTTTT
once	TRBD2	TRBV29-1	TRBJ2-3	CSVGLAGNTDTQYF	TGCAGCGTTGGTCTAGCGGGGAACACAGATACGCAGTATTTT
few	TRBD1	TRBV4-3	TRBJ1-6	CASSQQTGANNSPLHF	TGCGCCAGCAGCCAACAAACAGGGGCGAATAATTCACCCCTCCACTTT
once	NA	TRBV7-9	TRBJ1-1	CSSSPSGRNTEAFF	TGTTCCAGCAGCCCCAGCGGACGGAACACTGAAGCTTTCTTT
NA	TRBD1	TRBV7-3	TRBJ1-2	CASSPTTGNGYTF	TGTGCCAGCAGCCCCACGACAGGGAACGGCTACACCTTC
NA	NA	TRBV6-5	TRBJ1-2	CASSYGRGEVSRGYTF	TGTGCCAGCAGTTACGGGAGGGGGGAGGTCTCTCGTGGCTACACCTTC
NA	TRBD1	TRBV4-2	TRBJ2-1	CASSRGGELRGNEQFF	TGTGCCAGCAGCCGAGGGGGCGAACTACGGGGCAATGAGCAGTTCTTC
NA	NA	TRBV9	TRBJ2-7	CASSVESAGPYEQYF	TGTGCCAGCAGCGTAGAGTCCGCCGGTCCCTACGAGCAGTACTTC
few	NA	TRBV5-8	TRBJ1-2	CASSMQGVHGYTF	TGTGCCAGCAGCATGCAGGGTGTACATGGCTACACCTTC
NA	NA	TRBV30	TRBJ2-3	CAWSPGTDTQYF	TGTGCCTGGAGTCCCGGCACAGATACGCAGTATTTT
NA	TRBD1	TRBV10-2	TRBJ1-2	CASLPGPGGSGYTF	TGCGCCAGCCTCCCTGGGCCAGGGGGCAGTGGCTACACCTTC
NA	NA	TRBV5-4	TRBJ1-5	CASSLGGGWNNQPQHF	TGTGCCAGCAGCTTGGGAGGGGGTTGGAACAATCAGCCCCAGCATTTT
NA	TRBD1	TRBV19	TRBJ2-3	CASSDRGPDTQYF	TGTGCCAGTAGCGACAGGGGCCCAGATACGCAGTATTTT
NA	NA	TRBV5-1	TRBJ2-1	CASSLTSGSYNEQFF	TGCGCCAGCTCCCTTACCAGCGGATCCTACAATGAGCAGTTCTTC
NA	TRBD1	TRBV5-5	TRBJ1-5	CASSLGTGVTGSNQPQHF	TGTGCCAGCAGCTTGGGCACAGGGGTCACTGGTAGCAATCAGCCCCAGCATTTT
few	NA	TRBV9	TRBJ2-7	CASSVGAGHNYEQYF	TGTGCCAGCAGCGTAGGGGCAGGGCACAACTACGAGCAGTACTTC
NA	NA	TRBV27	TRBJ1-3	CASRPGYSGNTIYF	TGTGCCAGCCGCCCGGGTTACTCTGGAAACACCATATATTTT
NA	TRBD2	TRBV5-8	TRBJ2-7	CASSLGGGGPYEQYF	TGTGCCAGCAGCTTGGGGGGGGGAGGCCCCTACGAGCAGTACTTC